The source of this T cell receptor beta chain is a study of shared clonotypes between healthy human individuals. Looking at the study overall: Aged between 18 and 49, the donors were a couple of women and a few men.

From CD4+ cells came CD45RA+ naive and CD45RA-negative memory subsets. Clones were read by immunoSEQ multiplex PCR, and TCRdb kept only the in-frame ones, dropping some. The table records a few hundred thousand clones, about 97% of them present only once. The sequenced sample was naive CD4+ T cells sorted from blood. The subset here: CD45RA+ positively selected. The source is a woman in her twenties or thirties in good health.

The CDR3 DNA reads as TGTGCCAGCAGTGAAGCGAGGAATTACGAGCAGTACTTC. This encodes CASSEARNYEQYF. The V call is TRBV2, the J call TRBJ2-7; D gene unclear. CDR1 and CDR2 (germline): SNHLY, FYNNEI. V was shortened by 0 bases and J by 4 bases, with 7 bases between the two germline ends. This CDR3 is built from 13 residues. Full variable domain (outside the CDR3, taken from reference TRBV2 and TRBJ2-7): EPEVTQTPSHQVTQMGQEVILRCVPISNHLYFYWYRQILGQKVEFLVSFYNNEISEKSEIFDDQFSVERPDGSNFTLKIRSTKLEDSAMYFCASSEARNYEQYFGPGTRLTVT.